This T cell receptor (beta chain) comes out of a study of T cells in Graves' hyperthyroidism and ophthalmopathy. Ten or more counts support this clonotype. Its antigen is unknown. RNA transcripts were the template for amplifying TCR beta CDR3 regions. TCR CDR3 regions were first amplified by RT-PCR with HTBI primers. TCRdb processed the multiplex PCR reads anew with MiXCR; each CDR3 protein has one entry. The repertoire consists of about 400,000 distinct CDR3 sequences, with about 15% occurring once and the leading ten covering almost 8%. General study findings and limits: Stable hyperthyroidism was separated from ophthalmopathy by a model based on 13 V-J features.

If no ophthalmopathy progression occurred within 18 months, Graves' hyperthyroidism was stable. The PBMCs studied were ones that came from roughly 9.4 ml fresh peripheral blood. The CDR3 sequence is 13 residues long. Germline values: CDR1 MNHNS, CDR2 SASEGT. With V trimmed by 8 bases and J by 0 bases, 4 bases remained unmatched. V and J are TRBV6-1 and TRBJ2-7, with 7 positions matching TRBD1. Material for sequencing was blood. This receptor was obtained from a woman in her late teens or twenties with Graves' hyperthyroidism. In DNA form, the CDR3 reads TGTGCCAGCCTACAGGGGAACTCCTACGAGCAGTACTTC. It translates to CASLQGNSYEQYF.